This T cell receptor beta chain derives from a study of blood T cell repertoires in COVID-19. Across the whole study: Acute and convalescent COVID-19 samples came from the United States, Italy and Spain. PBMCs, B-cell-depleted T cells, or T cells were the source of the cDNA or gDNA that made up the material.

The ends were cut back, 0 bases at V and 5 bases at J, with 7 bases in the middle. The CDR3 runs to 12 residues. CDR1 and CDR2 from the germline V gene are GTSNPN and SVGIG (reference sequence). As processed by the authors: Reference gene primer amplification in the assay estimated nucleated cell counts. Measured with immunoSEQ multiplex PCR; TCRdb has only the in-frame clones, and not every one. The D gene and trimming were derived from the DNA, and the V and J assignments and clone size from that table. This sample has around 220,000 clones, with 80% to 90% found just once. The source is a man in his forties or fifties with acute or convalescent COVID-19. The source material was peripheral blood. This chain joins TRBV30 and TRBJ1-1; no reliable D call. As DNA, the CDR3 is TGTGCCTGGAGTGTATCGGGGACTGAAGCTTTCTTT. This sequence encodes CAWSVSGTEAFF. Full variable domain (rest looked up from reference TRBV30 and TRBJ1-1): SQTIHQWPATLVQPVGSPLSLECTVEGTSNPNLYWYRQAAGRGLQLLFYSVGIGQISSEVPQNLSASRPQDRQFILSSKKLLLSDSGFYLCAWSVSGTEAFFGQGTRLTVV.